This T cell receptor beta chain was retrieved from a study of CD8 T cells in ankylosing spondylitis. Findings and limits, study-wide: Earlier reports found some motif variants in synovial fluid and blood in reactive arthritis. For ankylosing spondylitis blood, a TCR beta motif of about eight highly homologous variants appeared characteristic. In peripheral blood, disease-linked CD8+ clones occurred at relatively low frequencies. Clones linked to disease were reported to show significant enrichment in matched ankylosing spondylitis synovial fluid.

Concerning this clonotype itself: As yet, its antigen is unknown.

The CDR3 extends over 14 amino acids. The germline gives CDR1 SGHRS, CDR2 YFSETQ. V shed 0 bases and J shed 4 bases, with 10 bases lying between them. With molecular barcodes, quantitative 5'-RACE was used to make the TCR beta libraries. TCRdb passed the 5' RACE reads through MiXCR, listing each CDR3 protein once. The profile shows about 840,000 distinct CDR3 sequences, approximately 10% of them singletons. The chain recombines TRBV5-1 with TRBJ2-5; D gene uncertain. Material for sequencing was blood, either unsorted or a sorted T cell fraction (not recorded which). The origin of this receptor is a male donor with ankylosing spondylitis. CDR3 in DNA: TGCGCCAGCAGCTTGGTTGTGGAAGCAGAGACCCAGTACTTC. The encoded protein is CASSLVVEAETQYF. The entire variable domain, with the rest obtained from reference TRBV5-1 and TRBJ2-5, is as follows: KAGVTQTPRYLIKTRGQQVTLSCSPISGHRSVSWYQQTPGQGLQFLFEYFSETQRNKGNFPGRFSGRQFSNSRSEMNVSTLELGDSALYLCASSLVVEAETQYFGPGTRLLVL.